The clone carrying this T cell receptor beta chain has only one observation. Its antigen is as yet unknown. Clones were sequenced by immunoSEQ multiplex PCR, and TCRdb holds only the in-frame ones, with some missing. The table shows just under 45,000 clones, with around 64% occurring only once. The data were taken from a study of PD-1 blockade in classical Hodgkin lymphoma. Study conclusions and caveats: Exclusion covered patients beginning nivolumab under 1 year post-ASCT. Similar baseline diversity was found in complete responders and newly diagnosed patients. Baseline TCR diversity was reportedly lower in newly diagnosed patients than in healthy donors. It was reported as lower still in relapsed/refractory patients.

This sample's time point: cycle 4 day 1 (C4D1), after 6 weeks of nivolumab. Each of the patients experienced relapse following autologous stem cell transplantation, and their brentuximab vedotin exposure differed. The specimen was peripheral blood mononuclear cells (PBMCs), collected before the fourth cycle of nivolumab. The receptor was isolated from a human donor with classical Hodgkin lymphoma.

CDR3 coding DNA: TGCGCCAGCAGCCAAGATGGTACGAGCACAGATACGCAGTATTTT. Translation: CASSQDGTSTDTQYF. The chain carries TRBV4-3 and TRBJ2-3; D is ambiguous. The germline V gene has CDR1 LGHNA and CDR2 YSLEER. Trimming left V 0 bases short and J 0 bases short, with 7 bases between. CDR3 length: 15 residues.